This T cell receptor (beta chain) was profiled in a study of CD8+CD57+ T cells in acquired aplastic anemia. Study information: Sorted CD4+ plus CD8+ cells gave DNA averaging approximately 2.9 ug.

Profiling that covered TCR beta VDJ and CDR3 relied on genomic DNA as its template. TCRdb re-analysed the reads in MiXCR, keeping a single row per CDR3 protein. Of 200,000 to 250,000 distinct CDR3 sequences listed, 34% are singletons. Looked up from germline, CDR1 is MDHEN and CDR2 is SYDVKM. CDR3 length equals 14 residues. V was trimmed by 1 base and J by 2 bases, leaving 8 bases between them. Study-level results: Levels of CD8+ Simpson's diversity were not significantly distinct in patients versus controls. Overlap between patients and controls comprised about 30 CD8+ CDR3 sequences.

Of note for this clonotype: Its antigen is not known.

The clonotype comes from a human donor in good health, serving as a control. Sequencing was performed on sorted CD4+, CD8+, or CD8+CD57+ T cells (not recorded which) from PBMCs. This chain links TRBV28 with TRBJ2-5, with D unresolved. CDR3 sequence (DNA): TGTGCCAGCAGTTTATACCGGCAGCAAGAGACCCAGTACTTC. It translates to CASSLYRQQETQYF. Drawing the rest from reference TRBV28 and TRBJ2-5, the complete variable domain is DVKVTQSSRYLVKRTGEKVFLECVQDMDHENMFWYRQDPGLGLRLIYFSYDVKMKEKGDIPEGYSVSREKKERFSLILESASTNQTSMYLCASSLYRQQETQYFGPGTRLLVL.